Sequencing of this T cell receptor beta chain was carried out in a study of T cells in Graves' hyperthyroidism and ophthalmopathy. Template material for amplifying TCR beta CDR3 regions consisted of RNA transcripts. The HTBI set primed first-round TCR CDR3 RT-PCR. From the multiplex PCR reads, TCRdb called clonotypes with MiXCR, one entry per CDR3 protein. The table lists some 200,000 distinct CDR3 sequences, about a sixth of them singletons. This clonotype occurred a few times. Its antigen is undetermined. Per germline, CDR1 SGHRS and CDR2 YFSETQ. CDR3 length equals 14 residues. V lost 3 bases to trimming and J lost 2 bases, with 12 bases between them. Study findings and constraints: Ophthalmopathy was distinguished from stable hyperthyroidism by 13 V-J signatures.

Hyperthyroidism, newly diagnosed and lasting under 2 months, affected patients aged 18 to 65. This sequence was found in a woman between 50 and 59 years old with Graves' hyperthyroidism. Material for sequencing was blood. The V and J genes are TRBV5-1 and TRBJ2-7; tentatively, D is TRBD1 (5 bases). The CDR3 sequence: CASSSGNTPYEQYF. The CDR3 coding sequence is TGCGCCAGCAGCTCAGGGAATACCCCCTACGAGCAGTACTTC.